This TCR beta chain is from a study of shared clonotypes between healthy human individuals. Whole-study findings and limits: Large depth notwithstanding, sorted-subset sequencing proved incomplete by rarefaction.

As to this clone: Antigen specificity is unknown.

Produced via immunoSEQ multiplex PCR; TCRdb's table is partial and in-frame only. The profile shows 550,000 to 600,000 clones, 95% to 98% of them singletons. Germline CDR1 and CDR2: ENHRY and SYGVKD. Trimming left V 5 bases short and J 6 bases short, with 14 bases between. The CDR3 totals 14 residues. As defined, naive CD8 cells were CD45RO-negative and positively selected for CCR7, with terminally differentiated effector memory CD45RA+ cells excluded. This clonotype was obtained from a young man in good health. Sequencing used naive CD8+ T cells sorted from blood. The chain joins TRBV10-3 to TRBJ2-1, with a tentative D call TRBD1 (6 bases). The DNA for the CDR3 is TGTGCCATCAGTCTCGACAGGTTTCCCAATGAGCAGTTCTTC. This gives the protein CAISLDRFPNEQFF.